The 25 T cell receptor beta chains reported below all come from one sample, sequenced in a study of blood T cell repertoires in COVID-19 (TCRdb year 2020). The library was generated by the immunoSEQ multiplex PCR assay. Entries here come from immuneACCESS through TCRdb and include only in-frame sequences with V and J called. Some clones fail to appear in such tables; in the studies checked, an unresolved V gene covers under half of the shortfall, and the cause of the remainder is unknown. The sample data list around 160,000 clones, and roughly four fifths of these were observed just once. Jointly, the top ten make up 11% of the sample. The sample consisted of peripheral blood. These TCRs come from a man between 60 and 75 years old with active or convalescent COVID-19.

The chain couples TRBV11-3 to TRBJ2-3, with 9 bases lining up with TRBD2. Germline trimming cut 5 bases from V and 3 bases from J; bases unmatched to any gene: 9. This CDR3 is built from 16 residues. Germline assignment: CDR1 SGHNT and CDR2 YENEEA. Written as DNA, the CDR3 is TGTGCCAGCAGCCGCGGGGGGGCCCGCAGTACAGATACGCAGTATTTT. Its protein product is CASSRGGARSTDTQYF.

V gene TRBV19 combines with J gene TRBJ2-1; 9 bases map to TRBD2. Losses at the gene ends were 10 bases for V and 7 bases for J; bases not matched to a gene: 8. The CDR3 totals 13 residues. Germline V lookup: CDR1 LNHDA, CDR2 SQIVND (reference sequence). CDR3 amino acids: CATAPSGKNEQFF. In DNA form, the CDR3 reads TGTGCCACCGCACCTAGCGGGAAGAATGAGCAGTTCTTC. The full variable domain, with the rest looked up from reference TRBV19 and TRBJ2-1, is DGGITQSPKYLFRKEGQNVTLSCEQNLNHDAMYWYRQDPGQGLRLIYYSQIVNDFQKGDIAEGYSVSREKKESFPLTVTSAQKNPTAFYLCATAPSGKNEQFFGPGTRLTVL.

The chain couples TRBV5-1 to TRBJ2-1, with D unresolved. The CDR3 is 14 residues long. V gave up 4 bases and J gave up 4 bases, with 12 bases separating them. CDR1 is SGHRS and CDR2 is YFSETQ in the germline V gene. CDR3 sequence: CASSVAGTYNEQFF. CDR3 DNA sequence: TGCGCCAGCAGCGTCGCAGGAACATACAATGAGCAGTTCTTC.

V usage is TRBV4-1 and J usage is TRBJ1-5; D gene ambiguous. The germline V gene has CDR1 MGHRA and CDR2 YSYEKL. The CDR3 is made up of 16 amino acids. V dropped 1 base and J dropped 2 bases, with 12 bases sitting between them. CDR3 sequence (DNA): TGCGCCAGCAGCCAAGCGCCGGGTGGAGGCAATCAGCCCCAGCATTTT. Translated, it gives CASSQAPGGGNQPQHF.

This clone has just a few counts. J is TRBJ2-2 and V is TRBV11-3; no definite D call. CDR3 length: 17 amino acids. Trimming took 4 bases from V and 0 from J, leaving 15 bases between them. From germline, CDR1 is SGHNT and CDR2 YENEEA. CDR3 region: CASSYSFGGANTGELFF. CDR3 nucleotides: TGTGCCAGCAGCTACTCGTTCGGCGGCGCGAACACCGGGGAGCTGTTTTTT.

The rearrangement links TRBV9 to TRBJ2-3; D unclear. The CDR3 loop spans 13 amino acids. Germline CDR1 and CDR2: SGDLS and YYNGEE. Trimming pared 3 bases from V and 1 base from J, leaving 6 bases between. CDR3 coding DNA: TGTGCCAGCAGCGGGAGAGGCACAGATACGCAGTATTTT. It is translated as CASSGRGTDTQYF.

This clone appeared a few times. The chain links TRBV11-3 to TRBJ1-1; unclear D gene. Trimming pared 3 bases from V and 1 base from J, leaving 6 bases between. CDR1 and CDR2 (germline): SGHNT, YENEEA. The CDR3 is 13 residues long. The CDR3 reads CASSFQWNTEAFF. In DNA, the CDR3 is TGTGCCAGCAGCTTTCAGTGGAACACTGAAGCTTTCTTT.

This rearrangement joins TRBV5-1 to TRBJ2-7, with 7 bases lining up with TRBD2. Per the germline V gene, CDR1 is SGHRS and CDR2 is YFSETQ. V was pared by 5 bases and J by 0 bases, with 5 bases of the junction left unmatched. The CDR3 consists of 14 residues. CDR3 sequence (DNA): TGCGCCAGCAGGTTTGGCGGGAGCTCCTACGAGCAGTACTTC. This translates into CASRFGGSSYEQYF.

V and J are TRBV6-5 and TRBJ1-4; 7 bases match TRBD1. Trimming took 7 bases from V and 8 from J; bases not matched to a gene: 10. The CDR3 consists of 14 residues. From germline, CDR1 is MNHEY and CDR2 SVGAGI. Here the CDR3 reads CASTDRYLVEKLFF. CDR3 DNA sequence: TGTGCCAGCACGGACAGGTACCTCGTGGAAAAACTGTTTTTT.

The chain employs TRBV6-5 and TRBJ1-2; TRBD1 might be the D (5 bases). The CDR3 extends over 11 amino acids. The V gene's germline CDR1 is MNHEY and CDR2 SVGAGI. Trimming took 6 bases from V and 8 from J, leaving 10 bases between them. CDR3 protein: CASSRGDGYTF. In nucleotides, the CDR3 is TGTGCCAGCAGCCGGGGGGACGGCTACACCTTC.

V and J are TRBV3-1 (or the pseudogene TRBV3-2) and TRBJ1-5, with TRBD1 matching 9 bases. The CDR3 loop spans 17 amino acids. From germline, CDR1 is LGHDT and CDR2 YNNKEL (reference sequence). J gave up 1 base and V 4 bases, and 8 bases lay outside the gene matches. DNA of the CDR3: TGTGCCAGCAGCCTTTCCGGGACAGGGAGAAGCAATCAGCCCCAGCATTTT. The encoded protein is CASSLSGTGRSNQPQHF.

This CDR3 is CASSLGLAGSYNEQFF. CDR3 DNA sequence: TGCGCCAGCAGCCTGGGACTAGCGGGATCATACAATGAGCAGTTCTTC. The genes are TRBV5-1 and TRBJ2-1; 13 bases are shared with TRBD2. The CDR3 has 16 residues. The trim removed 4 bases at V and 4 bases at J, leaving 5 bases unmatched. From germline, CDR1 is SGHRS and CDR2 YFSETQ.

CDR3 bases: TGTGCCAGCAGCATGAGCCCTACCGGGGAGCTGTTTTTT. The encoded protein is CASSMSPTGELFF. This chain connects TRBV11-3 to TRBJ2-2; D remains unclear. CDR1 is SGHNT, CDR2 YENEEA, per germline. Trimming stripped 5 bases from V and 5 bases from J, with 9 bases between. This CDR3 has 13 amino acids.

The chain recombines TRBV6-5 with TRBJ2-7; TRBD2 is a possible D gene (5 bases). The germline V gene encodes CDR1 MNHEY and CDR2 SVGAGI. This CDR3 is 14 amino acids long. Trimming stripped 7 bases from V and 6 bases from J, with 19 bases between. The CDR3 reads CASTRTGREGEQYF. The DNA for the CDR3 is TGTGCCAGCACACGAACCGGAAGAGAGGGCGAGCAGTACTTC.

Concerning this clone: Other DNA sequences in the same sample also yield this CDR3. The rearrangement joins TRBV5-4 to TRBJ1-2; D unclear. The length of the CDR3 is 14 residues. V dropped 2 bases and J dropped 6 bases, with 14 bases sitting between them. From germline, CDR1 is SGHNT and CDR2 YYREEE (reference sequence). CDR3 protein: CASSFGGRGNGYTF. The CDR3 coding sequence is TGTGCCAGCAGCTTTGGCGGGAGAGGGAATGGCTACACCTTC.

This chain connects TRBV20-1 to TRBJ2-6, with D possibly being TRBD1 or TRBD2 (5 bases each). V lost 3 bases and J 0 bases, leaving 12 bases between the germline ends. This CDR3 is built from 16 residues. Germline values: CDR1 DFQATT, CDR2 SNEGSKA (reference sequence). The CDR3 spells CSASGGEGSGANVLTF. CDR3 in DNA: TGCAGTGCTAGTGGGGGTGAGGGCTCTGGGGCCAACGTCCTGACTTTC.

The genes are TRBV24-1 and TRBJ2-1, with a tentative D call TRBD2 (6 bases). CDR1 and CDR2 (germline): KGHDR, SFDVKD. V was cut by 4 bases and J by 3 bases, with 12 bases left in between. This CDR3 is 15 amino acids long. This CDR3 is CATSDYPGDYNEQFF. The CDR3 coding sequence is TGTGCCACCAGTGACTATCCGGGAGACTACAATGAGCAGTTCTTC.

This chain uses TRBV4-1 with TRBJ1-5; TRBD1 matches at 8 bases. Germline trimming cut 4 bases from V and 0 bases from J; bases unmatched to any gene: 14. Germline V gene sequence: CDR1 MGHRA, CDR2 YSYEKL. The CDR3 contains 19 residues. The CDR3 loop is CASSPGPRGPIASNQPQHF. The CDR3 region has the DNA TGCGCCAGCAGCCCGGGACCCAGGGGGCCTATCGCTAGCAATCAGCCCCAGCATTTT.

This clone occurred a few times. The rearrangement links TRBV10-2 to TRBJ1-4; TRBD1 aligns across 8 bases. From germline, CDR1 is WSHSY and CDR2 SAAADI. CDR3 length equals 14 residues. V shed 5 bases and J 4 bases; nucleotides not matched to a gene: 3. The CDR3 protein is CASSRTGSNEKLFF. In DNA, the CDR3 is TGCGCCAGCAGTCGGACAGGGAGTAATGAAAAACTGTTTTTT.

The rearrangement joins TRBV5-4 to TRBJ2-4; D perhaps matches TRBD1 (6 bases). The CDR3 is 14 residues long. In germline, CDR1 is SGHNT, CDR2 YYREEE (reference sequence). The germline V and J ends were trimmed by 0 bases and 6 bases, with 10 bases remaining between them. CDR3 residues: CASSLDRAGNIQYF. CDR3 DNA: TGTGCCAGCAGCTTGGACAGGGCGGGAAACATTCAGTACTTC. Using reference TRBV5-4 and TRBJ2-4 for the parts outside the CDR3, the full variable domain is ETGVTQSPTHLIKTRGQQVTLRCSSQSGHNTVSWYQQALGQGPQFIFQYYREEENGRGNFPPRFSGLQFPNYSSELNVNALELDDSALYLCASSLDRAGNIQYFGAGTRLSVL.

This clone was seen just once. The CDR3 reads CASRPGQGAHEQYF. The CDR3 nucleotides read TGTGCCAGCCGCCCCGGACAGGGGGCCCACGAGCAGTACTTC. The chain recombines TRBV3-1 (or the pseudogene TRBV3-2) with TRBJ2-7; TRBD1 agrees at 11 bases. Germline V CDR1 and CDR2: LGHDT, YNNKEL (reference sequence). Losses at the gene ends were 8 bases for V and 5 bases for J; bases not matched to a gene: 8. This CDR3 has 14 residues.

This chain joins TRBV19 and TRBJ1-5; tentative D call: TRBD1 (6 bases). CDR1 LNHDA and CDR2 SQIVND come from the germline V gene (reference sequence). This CDR3 has 15 residues. The germline V and J ends were trimmed by 4 bases and 7 bases, with 17 bases remaining between them. Here the CDR3 DNA reads TGTGCCAGTAGTACCCGCCGGACAGTTCGGCAGCCCCAGCATTTT. It yields the protein CASSTRRTVRQPQHF.

This sequence joins TRBV28 and TRBJ1-5, with 7 bases that match TRBD1. Per the germline V gene, CDR1 is MDHEN and CDR2 is SYDVKM. Trimming cost V 4 bases and J 9 bases; bases outside gene matches: 6. The CDR3 consists of 13 residues. The CDR3 region is CASSYTRDRPQHF. The DNA for the CDR3 is TGTGCCAGCAGTTATACCAGGGACAGGCCCCAGCATTTT.

J is TRBJ1-6 and V is TRBV4-2; 7 bases fit TRBD1. The germline V gene has CDR1 LGHNA and CDR2 YNFKEQ. CDR3 length equals 15 residues. V shed 4 bases and J 13 bases; nucleotides not matched to a gene: 13. The CDR3 loop is CASSRTGTEGNPLHF. CDR3 in DNA: TGTGCCAGCAGCCGGACCGGGACAGAAGGTAATCCCCTCCACTTT.

The chain couples TRBV5-1 to TRBJ1-2; TRBD1 matches at 9 bases. Germline trimming cut 3 bases from V and 1 base from J; bases unmatched to any gene: 13. This CDR3 is built from 18 residues. Germline V CDR1 and CDR2: SGHRS, YFSETQ. CDR3 bases: TGCGCCAGCAGCTCGGGGACAGGGTCCTCCTCCCATAACTATGGCTACACCTTC. Translation: CASSSGTGSSSHNYGYTF.